Included here is one TCR beta chain sequence, with context. Its antigen is unknown. Germline V gene sequence: CDR1 SGHDN, CDR2 FVKESK. CDR3 length: 14 residues. V was pared by 0 bases and J by 5 bases, with 11 bases between. These donors, healthy bone marrow donors, were studied. This sample was included in a study of cytomegalovirus exposure and HLA in healthy donors. Turning to the study itself: Earlier findings included roughly 120 million unique TCR beta sequences obtained from about 180 million T cells.

Study outcomes and limitations: Across donors, presence/absence analyses took sequencing depth to be roughly uniform.

PCR was performed using 60 Vbeta and 13 Jbeta primers. Methods used by the authors: In a later analysis, the count reached 75 million to 90 million unique TCR beta chains, with approximately 11 million shared. Using immunoSEQ multiplex PCR, the repertoire was profiled, and TCRdb retains in-frame clones only, with some absent. The DNA gave D and trimming, while V, J and clone size come from that table. The repertoire holds approximately 190,000 clones, with about 13% as singletons. The origin of this receptor is a man in his fifties in good health and CMV-seropositive. The chain has TRBV14 and TRBJ2-7; D gene uncertain. The sequenced sample consisted of PBMCs. The CDR3 DNA sequence: TGTGCCAGCAGCCAAGAAACGGCGGTCAACGAGCAGTACTTC. Protein product: CASSQETAVNEQYF.